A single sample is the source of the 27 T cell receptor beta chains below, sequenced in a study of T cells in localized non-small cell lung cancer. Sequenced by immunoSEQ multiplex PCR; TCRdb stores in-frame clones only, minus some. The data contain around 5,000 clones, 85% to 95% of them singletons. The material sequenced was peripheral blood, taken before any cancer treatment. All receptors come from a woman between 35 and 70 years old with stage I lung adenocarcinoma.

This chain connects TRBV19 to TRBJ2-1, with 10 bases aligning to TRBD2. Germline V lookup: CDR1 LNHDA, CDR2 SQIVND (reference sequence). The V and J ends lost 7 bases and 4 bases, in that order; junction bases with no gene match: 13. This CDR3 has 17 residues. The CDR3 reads CASTPGAGGPNYNEQFF. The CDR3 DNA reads TGTGCCAGTACCCCGGGAGCGGGAGGGCCGAATTACAATGAGCAGTTCTTC.

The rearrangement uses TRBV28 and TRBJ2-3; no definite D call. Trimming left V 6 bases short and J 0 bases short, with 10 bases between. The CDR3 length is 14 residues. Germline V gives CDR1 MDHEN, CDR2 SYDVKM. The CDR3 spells CASSLTASTDTQYF. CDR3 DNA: TGTGCCAGCAGCCTCACGGCTAGCACAGATACGCAGTATTTT.

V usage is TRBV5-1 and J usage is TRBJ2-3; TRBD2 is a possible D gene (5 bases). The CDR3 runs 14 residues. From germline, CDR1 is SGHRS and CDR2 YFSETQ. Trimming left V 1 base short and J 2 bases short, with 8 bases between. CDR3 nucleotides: TGCGCCAGCAGCTTGCTAGCCCCCACAGATACGCAGTATTTT. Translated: CASSLLAPTDTQYF.

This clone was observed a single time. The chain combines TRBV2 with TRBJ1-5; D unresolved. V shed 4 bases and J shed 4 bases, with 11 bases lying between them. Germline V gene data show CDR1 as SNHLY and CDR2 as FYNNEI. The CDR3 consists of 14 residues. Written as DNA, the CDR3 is TGTGCCAGCAGTGTAATCCCGGGAAATCAGCCCCAGCATTTT. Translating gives CASSVIPGNQPQHF. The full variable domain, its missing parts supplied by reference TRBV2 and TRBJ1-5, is EPEVTQTPSHQVTQMGQEVILRCVPISNHLYFYWYRQILGQKVEFLVSFYNNEISEKSEIFDDQFSVERPDGSNFTLKIRSTKLEDSAMYFCASSVIPGNQPQHFGDGTRLSIL.

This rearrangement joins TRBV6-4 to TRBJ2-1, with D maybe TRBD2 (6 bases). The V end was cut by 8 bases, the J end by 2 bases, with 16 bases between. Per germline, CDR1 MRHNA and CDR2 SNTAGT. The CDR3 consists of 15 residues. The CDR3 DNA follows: TGTGCCAGCTCCCTTGAGGAGGGCCCCTACAATGAGCAGTTCTTC. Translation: CASSLEEGPYNEQFF.

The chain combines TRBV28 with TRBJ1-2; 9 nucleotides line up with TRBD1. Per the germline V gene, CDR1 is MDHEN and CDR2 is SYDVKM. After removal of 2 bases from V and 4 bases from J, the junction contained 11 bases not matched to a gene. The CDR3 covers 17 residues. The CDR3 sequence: CASSLTHVTQGAYGYTF. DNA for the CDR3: TGTGCCAGCAGTTTAACCCACGTAACACAGGGGGCCTATGGCTACACCTTC.

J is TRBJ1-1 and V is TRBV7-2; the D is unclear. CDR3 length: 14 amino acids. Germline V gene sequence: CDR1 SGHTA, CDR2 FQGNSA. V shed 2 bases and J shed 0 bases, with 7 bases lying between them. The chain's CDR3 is CASSLHSLNTEAFF. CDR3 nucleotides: TGTGCCAGCAGCTTACACAGCCTGAACACTGAAGCTTTCTTT.

Here the CDR3 DNA reads TGTGCCAGCAGCCCGACCATAGAGGAGACCCAGTACTTC. Amino acids: CASSPTIEETQYF. V usage is TRBV7-3 and J usage is TRBJ2-5; unclear D gene. The CDR3 is 13 residues long. Looked up from germline, CDR1 is SGHTA and CDR2 is FQGTGA. The V and J ends lost 5 bases and 5 bases respectively, with 12 bases between them.

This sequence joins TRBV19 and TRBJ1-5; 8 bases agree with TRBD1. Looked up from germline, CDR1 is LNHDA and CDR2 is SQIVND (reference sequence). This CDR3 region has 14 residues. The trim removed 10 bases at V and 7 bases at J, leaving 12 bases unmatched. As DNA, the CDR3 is TGTGCCACTCTCCACCCCCCAGGGGGCCAGCCCCAGCATTTT. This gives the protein CATLHPPGGQPQHF.

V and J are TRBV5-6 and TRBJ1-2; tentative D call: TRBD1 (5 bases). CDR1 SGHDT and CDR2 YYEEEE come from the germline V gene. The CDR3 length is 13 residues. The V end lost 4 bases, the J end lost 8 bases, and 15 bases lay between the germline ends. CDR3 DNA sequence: TGTGCCAGCAGCCTCTTCAGAGGGGTAGGCTACACCTTC. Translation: CASSLFRGVGYTF.

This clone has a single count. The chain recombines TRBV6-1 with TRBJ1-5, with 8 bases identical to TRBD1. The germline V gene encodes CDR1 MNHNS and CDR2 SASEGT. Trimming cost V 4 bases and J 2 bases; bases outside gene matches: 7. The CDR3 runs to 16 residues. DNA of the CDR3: TGTGCCAGCAGTGCAAGGATACAGGGGGGCAATCAGCCCCAGCATTTT. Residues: CASSARIQGGNQPQHF.

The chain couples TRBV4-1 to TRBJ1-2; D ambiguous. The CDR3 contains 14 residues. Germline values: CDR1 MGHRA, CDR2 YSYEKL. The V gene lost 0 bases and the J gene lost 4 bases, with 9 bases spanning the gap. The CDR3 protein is CASSQEGRGYGYTF. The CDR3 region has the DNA TGCGCCAGCAGCCAAGAGGGTAGAGGCTATGGCTACACCTTC.

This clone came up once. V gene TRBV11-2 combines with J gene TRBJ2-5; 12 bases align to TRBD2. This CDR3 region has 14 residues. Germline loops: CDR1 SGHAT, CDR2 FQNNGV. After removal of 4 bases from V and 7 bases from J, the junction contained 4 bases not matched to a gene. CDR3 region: CASSSSTSGGTQYF. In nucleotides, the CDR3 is TGTGCCAGCAGCTCTTCGACTAGCGGGGGGACCCAGTACTTC.

DNA of the CDR3: TGTGCCAGCAGTCCCAGAGACAGGCTGGGAAATGAGCAGTTCTTC. It translates to CASSPRDRLGNEQFF. V and J are TRBV6-5 and TRBJ2-1; the D gene is possibly TRBD1 (6 bases). In germline, CDR1 is MNHEY, CDR2 SVGAGI. The CDR3 contains 15 residues. Trimming pared 5 bases from V and 7 bases from J, leaving 18 bases between.

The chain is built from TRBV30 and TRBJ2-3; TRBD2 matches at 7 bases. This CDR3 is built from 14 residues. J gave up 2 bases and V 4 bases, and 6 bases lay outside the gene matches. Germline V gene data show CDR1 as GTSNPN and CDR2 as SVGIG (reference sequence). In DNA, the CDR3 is TGTGCCTGGAAAGAGGCGGGAGCCACAGATACGCAGTATTTT. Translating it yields CAWKEAGATDTQYF. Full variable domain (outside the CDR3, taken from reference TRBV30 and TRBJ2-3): SQTIHQWPATLVQPVGSPLSLECTVEGTSNPNLYWYRQAAGRGLQLLFYSVGIGQISSEVPQNLSASRPQDRQFILSSKKLLLSDSGFYLCAWKEAGATDTQYFGPGTRLTVL.

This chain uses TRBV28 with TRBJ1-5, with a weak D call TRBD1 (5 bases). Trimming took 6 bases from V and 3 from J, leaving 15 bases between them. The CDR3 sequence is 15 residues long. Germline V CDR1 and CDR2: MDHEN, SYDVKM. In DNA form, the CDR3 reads TGTGCCAGCAGGCTAGGGGTGATCGACAATCAGCCCCAGCATTTT. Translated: CASRLGVIDNQPQHF. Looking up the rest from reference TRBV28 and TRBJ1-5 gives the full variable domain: DVKVTQSSRYLVKRTGEKVFLECVQDMDHENMFWYRQDPGLGLRLIYFSYDVKMKEKGDIPEGYSVSREKKERFSLILESASTNQTSMYLCASRLGVIDNQPQHFGDGTRLSIL.

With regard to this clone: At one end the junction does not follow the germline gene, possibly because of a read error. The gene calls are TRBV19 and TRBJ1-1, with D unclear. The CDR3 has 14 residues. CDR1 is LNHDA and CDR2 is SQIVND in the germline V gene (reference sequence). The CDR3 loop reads CASSVDDWYTEAFF. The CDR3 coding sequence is TGTGCCAGTAGTGTAGACGACTGGTACACTGAAGCTTTCTTT.

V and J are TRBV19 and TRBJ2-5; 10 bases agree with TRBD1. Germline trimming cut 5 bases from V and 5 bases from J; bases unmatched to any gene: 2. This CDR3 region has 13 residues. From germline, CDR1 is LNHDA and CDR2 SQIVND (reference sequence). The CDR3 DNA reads TGTGCCAGTAGTCGGGACAGGGGTGAGACCCAGTACTTC. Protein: CASSRDRGETQYF. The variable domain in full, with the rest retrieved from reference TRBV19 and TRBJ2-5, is DGGITQSPKYLFRKEGQNVTLSCEQNLNHDAMYWYRQDPGQGLRLIYYSQIVNDFQKGDIAEGYSVSREKKESFPLTVTSAQKNPTAFYLCASSRDRGETQYFGPGTRLLVL.

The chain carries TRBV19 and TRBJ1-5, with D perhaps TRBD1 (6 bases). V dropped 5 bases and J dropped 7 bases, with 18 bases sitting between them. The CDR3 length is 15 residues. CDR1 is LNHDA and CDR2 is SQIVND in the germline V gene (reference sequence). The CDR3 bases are TGTGCCAGTAGTTTCCTTAACAGGGTGGGGCAGCCCCAGCATTTT. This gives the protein CASSFLNRVGQPQHF.

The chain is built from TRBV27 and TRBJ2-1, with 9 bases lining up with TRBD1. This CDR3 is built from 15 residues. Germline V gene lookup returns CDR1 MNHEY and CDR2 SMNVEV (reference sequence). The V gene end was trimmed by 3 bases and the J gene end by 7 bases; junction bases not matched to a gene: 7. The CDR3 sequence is CASSLGGDRANEQFF. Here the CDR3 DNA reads TGTGCCAGCAGTTTGGGGGGGGACAGGGCTAATGAGCAGTTCTTC.

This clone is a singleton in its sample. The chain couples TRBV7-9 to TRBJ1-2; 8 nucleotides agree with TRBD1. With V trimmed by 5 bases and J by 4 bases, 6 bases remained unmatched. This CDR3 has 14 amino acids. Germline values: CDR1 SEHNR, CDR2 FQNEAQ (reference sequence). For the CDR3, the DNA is TGTGCCAGCAGCGGGACAGGAGATTTCTATGGCTACACCTTC. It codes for CASSGTGDFYGYTF.

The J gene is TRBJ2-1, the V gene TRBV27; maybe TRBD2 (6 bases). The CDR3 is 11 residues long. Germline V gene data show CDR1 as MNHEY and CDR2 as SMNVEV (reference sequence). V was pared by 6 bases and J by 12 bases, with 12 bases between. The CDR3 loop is CASSPGVGQFF. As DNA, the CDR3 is TGTGCCAGCAGCCCGGGGGTGGGGCAGTTCTTC.

CDR3 nucleotide sequence: TGTGCCAGCAGCCCCGGACTAGCAGAGGCCAATGAGCAGTTCTTC. Translation: CASSPGLAEANEQFF. This chain connects TRBV11-2 to TRBJ2-1; 8 bases are a match to TRBD2. From germline, CDR1 is SGHAT and CDR2 FQNNGV. The CDR3 has 15 amino acids. Germline trimming cut 5 bases from V and 6 bases from J; bases unmatched to any gene: 9.

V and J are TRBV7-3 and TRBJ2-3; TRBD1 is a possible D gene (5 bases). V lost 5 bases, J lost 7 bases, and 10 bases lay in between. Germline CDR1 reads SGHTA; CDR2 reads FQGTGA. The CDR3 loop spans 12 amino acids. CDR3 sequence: CASSPGQYTQYF. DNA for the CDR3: TGTGCCAGCAGCCCCGGACAATATACGCAGTATTTT.

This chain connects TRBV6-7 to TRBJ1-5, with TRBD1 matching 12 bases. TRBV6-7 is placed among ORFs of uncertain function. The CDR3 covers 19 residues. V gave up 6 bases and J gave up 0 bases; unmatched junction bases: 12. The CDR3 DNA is TGTGCCAGCAGAACGCCCGCGAAGGGACAGGGGGCTAGCAATCAGCCCCAGCATTTT. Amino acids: CASRTPAKGQGASNQPQHF.

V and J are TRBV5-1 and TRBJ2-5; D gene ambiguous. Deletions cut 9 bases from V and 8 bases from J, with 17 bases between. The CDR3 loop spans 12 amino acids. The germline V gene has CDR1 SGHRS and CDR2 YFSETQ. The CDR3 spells CATPWATLTQYF. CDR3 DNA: TGCGCCACCCCGTGGGCCACGCTCACCCAGTACTTC.

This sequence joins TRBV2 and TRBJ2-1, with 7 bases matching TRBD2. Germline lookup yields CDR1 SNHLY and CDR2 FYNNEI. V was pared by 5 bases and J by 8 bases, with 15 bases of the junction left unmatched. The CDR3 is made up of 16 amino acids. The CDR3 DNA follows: TGTGCCAGCAGTAGGATGGCGGGAGTGTCGGAGGATGAGCAGTTCTTC. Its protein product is CASSRMAGVSEDEQFF.